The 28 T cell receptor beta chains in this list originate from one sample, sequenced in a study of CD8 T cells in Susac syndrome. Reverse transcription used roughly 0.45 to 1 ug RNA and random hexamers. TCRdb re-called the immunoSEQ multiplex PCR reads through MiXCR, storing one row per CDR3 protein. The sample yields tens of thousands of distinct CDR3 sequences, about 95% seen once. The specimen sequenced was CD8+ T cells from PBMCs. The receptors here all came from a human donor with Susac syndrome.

The CDR3 DNA reads as TGCGCCAGCAGCTTGGGATTTGGTTATGGCTACACCTTC. Encoded protein: CASSLGFGYGYTF. The chain is built from TRBV5-1 and TRBJ1-2; D is unclear. The CDR3 contains 13 residues. Per germline, CDR1 SGHRS and CDR2 YFSETQ. Trimming left V 0 bases short and J 5 bases short, with 8 bases between.

CDR3 amino acids: CSAIGLALGTYNEQFF. The DNA of the CDR3 is TGCAGTGCTATAGGACTAGCACTAGGTACCTACAATGAGCAGTTCTTC. V is TRBV20-1 and J is TRBJ2-1; 8 bases agree with TRBD2. The CDR3 runs 16 residues. The ends lost 4 bases at V and 2 bases at J; junction bases unmatched: 10. CDR1 and CDR2 from the germline V gene are DFQATT and SNEGSKA (reference sequence).

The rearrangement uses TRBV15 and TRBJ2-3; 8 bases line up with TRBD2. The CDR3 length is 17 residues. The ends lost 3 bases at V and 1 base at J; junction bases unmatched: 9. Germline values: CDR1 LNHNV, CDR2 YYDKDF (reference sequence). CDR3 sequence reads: CATSRGEAGGRTDTQYF. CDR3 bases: TGTGCCACCAGCAGGGGGGAGGCGGGGGGCCGCACAGATACGCAGTATTTT.

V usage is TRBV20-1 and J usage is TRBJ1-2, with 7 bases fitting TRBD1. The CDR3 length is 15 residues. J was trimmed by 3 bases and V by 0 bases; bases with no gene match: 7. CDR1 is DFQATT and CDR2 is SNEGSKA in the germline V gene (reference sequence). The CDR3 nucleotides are TGCAGTGCTAGAGATTTCACAGGGGATGACTATGGCTACACCTTC. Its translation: CSARDFTGDDYGYTF.

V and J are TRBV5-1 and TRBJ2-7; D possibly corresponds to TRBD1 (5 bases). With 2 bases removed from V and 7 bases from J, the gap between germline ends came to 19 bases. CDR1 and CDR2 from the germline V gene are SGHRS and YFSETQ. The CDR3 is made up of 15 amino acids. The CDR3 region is CASSLTTPGWPEQYF. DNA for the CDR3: TGCGCCAGCAGCTTAACCACCCCAGGGTGGCCGGAGCAGTACTTC.

The CDR3, as DNA: TGTGCCAGTAGTTCACAGGGGGCTTATCAGCCCCAGCATTTT. It is translated as CASSSQGAYQPQHF. The gene calls are TRBV19 and TRBJ1-5; TRBD1 matches at 9 bases. In germline, CDR1 is LNHDA, CDR2 SQIVND (reference sequence). The CDR3 is made up of 14 amino acids. V shed 5 bases and J 5 bases; nucleotides not matched to a gene: 4.

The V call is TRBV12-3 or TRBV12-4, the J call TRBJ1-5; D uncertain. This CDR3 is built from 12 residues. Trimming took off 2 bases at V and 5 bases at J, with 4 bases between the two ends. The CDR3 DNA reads TGTGCCAGCAGTTTATCAGATCAGCCCCAGCATTTT. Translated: CASSLSDQPQHF.

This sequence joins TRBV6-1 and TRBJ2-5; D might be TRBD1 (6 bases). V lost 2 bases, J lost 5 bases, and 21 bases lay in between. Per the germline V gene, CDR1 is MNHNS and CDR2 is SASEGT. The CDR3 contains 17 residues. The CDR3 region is CASSERGIGLRRETQYF. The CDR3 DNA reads TGTGCCAGCAGTGAAAGGGGGATCGGGCTCAGGCGGGAGACCCAGTACTTC.

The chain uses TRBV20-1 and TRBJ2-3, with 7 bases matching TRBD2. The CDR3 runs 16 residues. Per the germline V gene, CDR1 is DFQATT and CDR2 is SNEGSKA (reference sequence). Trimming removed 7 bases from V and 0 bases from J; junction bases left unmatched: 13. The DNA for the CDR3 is TGCAGTGGGGAAAGGCTAGCGGAAACTAGCACAGATACGCAGTATTTT. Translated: CSGERLAETSTDTQYF.

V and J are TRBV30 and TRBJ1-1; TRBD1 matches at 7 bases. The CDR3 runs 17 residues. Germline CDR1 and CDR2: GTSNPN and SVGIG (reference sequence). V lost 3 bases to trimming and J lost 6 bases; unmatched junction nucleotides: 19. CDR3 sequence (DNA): TGTGCCTGGAGCGGGGATTTTCGACAGGGTTCAAGCTCTGAAGCTTTCTTT. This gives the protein CAWSGDFRQGSSSEAFF.

CDR3 loop: CAWRMTYEQYF. CDR3 in DNA: TGTGCCTGGAGGATGACCTACGAGCAGTACTTC. The rearrangement links TRBV30 to TRBJ2-7; D ambiguous. Trimming took off 3 bases at V and 2 bases at J, with 5 bases between the two ends. Looked up from germline, CDR1 is GTSNPN and CDR2 is SVGIG (reference sequence). There are 11 residues in the CDR3. Filled out from reference TRBV30 and TRBJ2-7, the complete variable domain reads SQTIHQWPATLVQPVGSPLSLECTVEGTSNPNLYWYRQAAGRGLQLLFYSVGIGQISSEVPQNLSASRPQDRQFILSSKKLLLSDSGFYLCAWRMTYEQYFGPGTRLTVT.

The CDR3 sequence is CASSVGVGTYEQYF. CDR3 nucleotides: TGTGCCAGCAGCGTAGGAGTCGGGACCTACGAGCAGTACTTC. The genes are TRBV9 and TRBJ2-7, with D perhaps TRBD2 (5 bases). This CDR3 region has 14 residues. The germline V gene encodes CDR1 SGDLS and CDR2 YYNGEE. The V end was cut by 0 bases, the J end by 2 bases, with 9 bases between.

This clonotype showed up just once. CDR3 DNA: TGCAGTGCTAGGGCCCCGACAGGGTACACAGATACGCAGTATTTT. It yields the protein CSARAPTGYTDTQYF. The V gene is TRBV20-1, the J gene TRBJ2-3; TRBD1 matches at 7 bases. Germline trimming cut 3 bases from V and 2 bases from J; bases unmatched to any gene: 8. In germline, CDR1 is DFQATT, CDR2 SNEGSKA (reference sequence). The CDR3 is made up of 15 amino acids.

Here the CDR3 reads CASSPPASTEAFF. DNA of the CDR3: TGTGCCAGCTCACCACCTGCCTCCACTGAAGCTTTCTTT. This chain joins TRBV18 and TRBJ1-1; D remains ambiguous. V lost 0 bases and J 4 bases, leaving 6 bases between the germline ends. The CDR3 contains 13 residues. The germline gives CDR1 KGHSH, CDR2 LQKENI.

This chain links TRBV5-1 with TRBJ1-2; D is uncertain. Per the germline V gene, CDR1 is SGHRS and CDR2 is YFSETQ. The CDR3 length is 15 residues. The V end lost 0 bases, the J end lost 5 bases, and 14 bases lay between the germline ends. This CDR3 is CASSLARGEGYGYTF. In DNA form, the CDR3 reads TGCGCCAGCAGCTTGGCGCGGGGTGAAGGGTATGGCTACACCTTC.

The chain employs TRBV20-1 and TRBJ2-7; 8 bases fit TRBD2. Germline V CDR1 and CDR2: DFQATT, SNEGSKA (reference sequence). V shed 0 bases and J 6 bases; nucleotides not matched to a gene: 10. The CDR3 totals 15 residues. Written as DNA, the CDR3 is TGCAGTGCTAGAGACCCCGGGGGGGCCTTCGGCGAGCAGTACTTC. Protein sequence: CSARDPGGAFGEQYF.

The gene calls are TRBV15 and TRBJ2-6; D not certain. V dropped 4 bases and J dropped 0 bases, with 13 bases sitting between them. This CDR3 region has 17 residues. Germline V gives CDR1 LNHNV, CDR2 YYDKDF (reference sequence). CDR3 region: CATSKASEFSGANVLTF. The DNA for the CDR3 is TGTGCCACCAGCAAGGCCAGTGAATTCTCTGGGGCCAACGTCCTGACTTTC.

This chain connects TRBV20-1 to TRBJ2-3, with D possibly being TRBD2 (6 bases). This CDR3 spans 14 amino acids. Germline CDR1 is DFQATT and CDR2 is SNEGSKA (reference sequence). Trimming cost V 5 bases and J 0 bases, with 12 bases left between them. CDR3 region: CSAAAGISTDTQYF. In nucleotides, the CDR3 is TGCAGTGCTGCCGCGGGGATTAGCACAGATACGCAGTATTTT.

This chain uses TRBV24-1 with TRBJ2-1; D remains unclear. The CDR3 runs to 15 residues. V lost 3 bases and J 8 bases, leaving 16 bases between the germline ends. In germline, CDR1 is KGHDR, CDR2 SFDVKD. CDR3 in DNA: TGTGCCACCAGTGATCCAGGACGGCCTTTGGATGAGCAGTTCTTC. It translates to CATSDPGRPLDEQFF.

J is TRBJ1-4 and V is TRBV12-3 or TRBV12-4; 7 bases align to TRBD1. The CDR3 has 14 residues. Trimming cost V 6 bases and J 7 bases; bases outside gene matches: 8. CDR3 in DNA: TGTGCCAGCAGCCTGACAGGGAGAAGTGAAAAACTGTTTTTT. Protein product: CASSLTGRSEKLFF.

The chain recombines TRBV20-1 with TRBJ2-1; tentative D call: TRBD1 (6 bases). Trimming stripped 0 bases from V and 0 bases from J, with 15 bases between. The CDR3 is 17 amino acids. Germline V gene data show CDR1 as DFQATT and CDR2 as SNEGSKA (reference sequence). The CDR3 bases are TGCAGTGCTAGAGATAGGGCAGGGGAAGCCTCCTACAATGAGCAGTTCTTC. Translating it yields CSARDRAGEASYNEQFF.

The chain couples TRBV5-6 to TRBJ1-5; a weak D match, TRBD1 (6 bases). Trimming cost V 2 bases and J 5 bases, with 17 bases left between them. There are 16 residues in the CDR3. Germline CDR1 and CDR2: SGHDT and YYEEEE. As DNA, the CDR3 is TGTGCCAGCAGCTTTTGGTCCAGGGGAGGATATCAGCCCCAGCATTTT. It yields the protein CASSFWSRGGYQPQHF.

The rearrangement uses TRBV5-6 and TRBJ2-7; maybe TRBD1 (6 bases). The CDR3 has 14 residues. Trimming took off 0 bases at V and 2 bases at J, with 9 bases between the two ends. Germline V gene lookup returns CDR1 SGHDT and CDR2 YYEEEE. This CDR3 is CASSLDTGTYEQYF. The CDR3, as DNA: TGTGCCAGCAGCTTGGATACAGGGACCTACGAGCAGTACTTC.

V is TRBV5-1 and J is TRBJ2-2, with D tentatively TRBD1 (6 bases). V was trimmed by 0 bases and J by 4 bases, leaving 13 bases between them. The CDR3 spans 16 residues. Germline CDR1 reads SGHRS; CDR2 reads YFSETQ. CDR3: CASSLDPGTPTGELFF. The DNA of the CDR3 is TGCGCCAGCAGCTTGGACCCCGGGACACCCACCGGGGAGCTGTTTTTT.

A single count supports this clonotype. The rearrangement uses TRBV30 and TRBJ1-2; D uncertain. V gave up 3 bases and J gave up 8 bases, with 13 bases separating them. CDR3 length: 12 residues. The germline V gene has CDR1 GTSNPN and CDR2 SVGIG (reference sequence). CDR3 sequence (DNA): TGTGCCTGGAGCAGGATACGTGGGGGCTACACCTTC. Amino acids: CAWSRIRGGYTF.

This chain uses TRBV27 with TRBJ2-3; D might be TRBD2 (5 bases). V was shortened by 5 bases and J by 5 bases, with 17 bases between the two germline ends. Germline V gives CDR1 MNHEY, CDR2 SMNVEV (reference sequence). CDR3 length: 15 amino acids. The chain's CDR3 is CASSPLTGVEDTQYF. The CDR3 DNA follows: TGTGCCAGCAGTCCCCTGACCGGGGTGGAAGATACGCAGTATTTT.

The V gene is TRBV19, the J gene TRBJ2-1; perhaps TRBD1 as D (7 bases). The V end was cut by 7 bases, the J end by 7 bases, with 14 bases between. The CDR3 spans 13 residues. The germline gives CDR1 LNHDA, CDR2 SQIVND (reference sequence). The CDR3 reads CASTKTGRNEQFF. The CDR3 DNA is TGTGCCAGTACTAAGACAGGGAGGAATGAGCAGTTCTTC.

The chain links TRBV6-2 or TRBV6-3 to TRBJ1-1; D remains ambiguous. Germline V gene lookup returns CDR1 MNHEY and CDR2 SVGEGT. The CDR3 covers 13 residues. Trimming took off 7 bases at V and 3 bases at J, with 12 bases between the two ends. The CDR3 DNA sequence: TGTGCCAGCACGACGTTTTCCGACACTGAAGCTTTCTTT. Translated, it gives CASTTFSDTEAFF.